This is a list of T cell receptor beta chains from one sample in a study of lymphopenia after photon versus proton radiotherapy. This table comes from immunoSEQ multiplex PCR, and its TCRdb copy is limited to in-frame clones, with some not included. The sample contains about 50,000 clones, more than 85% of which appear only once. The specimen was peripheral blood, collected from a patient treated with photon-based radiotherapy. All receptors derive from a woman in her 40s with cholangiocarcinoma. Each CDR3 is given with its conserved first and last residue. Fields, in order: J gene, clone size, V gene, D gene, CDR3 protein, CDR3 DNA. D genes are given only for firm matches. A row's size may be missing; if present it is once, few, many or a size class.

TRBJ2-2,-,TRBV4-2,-,CASSQVGGRETGELFF,TGTGCCAGCAGCCAAGTAGGGGGGCGGGAAACCGGGGAGCTGTTTTTT
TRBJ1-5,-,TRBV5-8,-,CASSWGGSPNSNQPQHF,TGTGCCAGCAGCTGGGGAGGGAGTCCTAATAGCAATCAGCCCCAGCATTTT
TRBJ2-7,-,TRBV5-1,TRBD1,CASSLTSDRGRYEQYF,TGCGCCAGCAGCTTGACCTCCGACAGGGGAAGGTACGAGCAGTACTTC
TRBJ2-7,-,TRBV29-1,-,CSVEVYDRYEQYF,TGCAGCGTTGAAGTATACGACCGCTACGAGCAGTACTTC
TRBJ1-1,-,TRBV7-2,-,CASSYFSTVAGTEAFF,TGTGCCAGCAGCTACTTTAGTACCGTCGCGGGCACTGAAGCTTTCTTT
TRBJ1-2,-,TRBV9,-,CASSPRRDANYGYTF,TGTGCCAGCAGCCCCCGTCGGGACGCGAACTATGGCTACACCTTC
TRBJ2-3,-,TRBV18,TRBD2,CASSPTRTPSGDTQYF,TGTGCCAGCTCACCCACTCGAACGCCTAGCGGAGATACGCAGTATTTT
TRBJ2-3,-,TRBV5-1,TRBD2,CASSPYSGSADTQYF,TGCGCCAGCAGCCCTTATAGCGGGAGTGCAGATACGCAGTATTTT
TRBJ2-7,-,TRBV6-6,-,CASSRQVSEQYF,TGTGCCAGCAGTAGACAGGTTTCCGAGCAGTACTTC
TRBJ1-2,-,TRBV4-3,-,CASSQDPSAGGYTF,TGCGCCAGCAGCCAAGATCCGAGTGCCGGAGGCTACACCTTC
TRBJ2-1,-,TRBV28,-,CASSSRRTALYNEQFF,TGTGCCAGCAGTTCGAGGAGGACAGCTTTGTACAATGAGCAGTTCTTC
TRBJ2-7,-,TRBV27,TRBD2,CASSKYALAGAPYEQYF,TGTGCCAGCAGCAAATACGCACTAGCGGGGGCCCCCTACGAGCAGTACTTC
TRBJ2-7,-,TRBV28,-,CASSFTGRVPYEQYF,TGTGCCAGCAGTTTTACCGGCAGGGTCCCCTACGAGCAGTACTTC
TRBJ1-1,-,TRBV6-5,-,CASSYHREDTEAFF,TGTGCCAGCAGTTACCACAGGGAGGACACTGAAGCTTTCTTT
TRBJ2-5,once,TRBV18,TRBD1,CASSPWTGRETQYF,TGTGCCAGCTCCCCGTGGACAGGAAGGGAGACCCAGTACTTC
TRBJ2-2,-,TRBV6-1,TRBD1,CASSEDRGGVTGELFF,TGTGCCAGCAGTGAGGACAGGGGAGGTGTCACCGGGGAGCTGTTTTTT
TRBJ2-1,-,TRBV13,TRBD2,CASSRRLADNEQFF,TGTGCCAGCAGCCGGCGTCTAGCGGACAATGAGCAGTTCTTC
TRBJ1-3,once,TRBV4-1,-,CASSQRVLARISGNTIYF,TGCGCCAGCAGCCAAAGGGTTCTCGCCAGAATATCTGGAAACACCATATATTTT